This entry describes one TCR beta chain. Its antigen is unknown. PCR involved 60 Vbeta and 13 Jbeta primers. The protocol was immunoSEQ multiplex PCR, while the TCRdb copy is restricted to in-frame clones and leaves out a portion. Of 150,000 to 200,000 clones listed, approximately 80% are singletons. The record originates from a study of cytomegalovirus exposure and HLA in healthy donors. The wider study: Among fewer than 500 genotyped donors, roughly 80% fell in the Caucasian-associated ancestry cluster. Study results and limitations: For presence/absence analyses, sequencing depth was assumed to be roughly uniform across donors.

The sample consisted of PBMCs. The origin of this receptor is a woman in her 30s in good health and CMV-seronegative.

The CDR3 DNA follows: TGTGCCAGCAGCCCGCTAGGACTAGCGGTAGACTTCACAGATACGCAGTATTTT. Translation: CASSPLGLAVDFTDTQYF. V gene TRBV14 combines with J gene TRBJ2-3; TRBD2 agrees at 10 bases. Trimming cost V 4 bases and J 2 bases; bases outside gene matches: 12. CDR3 size: 18 residues. Germline-derived CDR1 and CDR2 are SGHDN and FVKESK.